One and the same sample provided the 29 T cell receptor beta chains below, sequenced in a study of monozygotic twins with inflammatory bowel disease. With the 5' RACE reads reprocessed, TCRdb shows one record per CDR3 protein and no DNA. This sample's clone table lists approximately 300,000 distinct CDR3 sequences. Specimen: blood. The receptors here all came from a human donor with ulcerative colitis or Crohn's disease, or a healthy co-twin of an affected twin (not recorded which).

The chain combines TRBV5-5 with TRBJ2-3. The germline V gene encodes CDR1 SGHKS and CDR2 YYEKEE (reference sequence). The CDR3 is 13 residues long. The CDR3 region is CASSPDRGDTQYF. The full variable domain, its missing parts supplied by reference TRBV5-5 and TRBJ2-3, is DAGVTQSPTHLIKTRGQQVTLRCSPISGHKSVSWYQQVLGQGPQFIFQYYEKEERGRGNFPDRFSARQFPNYSSELNVNALLLGDSALYLCASSPDRGDTQYFGPGTRLTVL.

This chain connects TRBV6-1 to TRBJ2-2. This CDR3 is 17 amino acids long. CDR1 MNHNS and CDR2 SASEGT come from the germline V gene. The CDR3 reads CASSRTIADTNTGELFF.

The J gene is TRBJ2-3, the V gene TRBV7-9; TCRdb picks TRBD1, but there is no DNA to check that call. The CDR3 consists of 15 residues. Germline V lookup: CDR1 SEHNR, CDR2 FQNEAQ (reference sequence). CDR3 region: CASSETGAGSDTQYF.

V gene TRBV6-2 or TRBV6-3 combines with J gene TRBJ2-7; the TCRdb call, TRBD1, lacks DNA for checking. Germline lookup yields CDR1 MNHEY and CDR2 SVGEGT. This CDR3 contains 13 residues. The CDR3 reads CASTGQLYYEQYF.

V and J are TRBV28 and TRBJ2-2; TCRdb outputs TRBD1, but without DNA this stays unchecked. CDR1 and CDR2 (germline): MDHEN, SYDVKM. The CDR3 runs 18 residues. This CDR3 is CASNHPGRRAGDTGELFF.

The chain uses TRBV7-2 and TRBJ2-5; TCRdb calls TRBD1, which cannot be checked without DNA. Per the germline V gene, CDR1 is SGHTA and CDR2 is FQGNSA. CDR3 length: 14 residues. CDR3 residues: CASSFRDPGVPQYF.

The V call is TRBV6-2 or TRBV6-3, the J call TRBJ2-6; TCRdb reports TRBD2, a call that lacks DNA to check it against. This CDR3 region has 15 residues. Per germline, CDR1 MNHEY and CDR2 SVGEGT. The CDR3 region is CASTPTRAGANVLTF.

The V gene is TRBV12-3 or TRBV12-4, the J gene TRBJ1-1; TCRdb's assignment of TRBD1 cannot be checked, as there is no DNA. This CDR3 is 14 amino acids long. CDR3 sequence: CASSFGGSRTEAFF.

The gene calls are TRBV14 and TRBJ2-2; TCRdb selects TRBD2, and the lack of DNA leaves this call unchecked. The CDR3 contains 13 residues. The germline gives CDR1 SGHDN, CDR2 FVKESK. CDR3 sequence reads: CASSQVGGWELFF.

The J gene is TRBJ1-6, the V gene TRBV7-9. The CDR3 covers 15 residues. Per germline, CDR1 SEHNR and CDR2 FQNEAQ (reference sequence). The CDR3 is CASSPLDRMNSPLHF.

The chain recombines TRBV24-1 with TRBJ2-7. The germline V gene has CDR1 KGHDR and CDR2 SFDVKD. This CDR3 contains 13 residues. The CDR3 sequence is CATSDSHRYEQYF.

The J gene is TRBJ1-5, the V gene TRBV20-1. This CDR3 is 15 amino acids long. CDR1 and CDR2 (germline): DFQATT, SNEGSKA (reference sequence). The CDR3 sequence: CSASPDIVPSQPQHF.

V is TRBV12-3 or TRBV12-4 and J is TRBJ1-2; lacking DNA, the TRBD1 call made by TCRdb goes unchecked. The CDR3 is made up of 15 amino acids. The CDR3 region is CASSFLPTGGYGYTF.

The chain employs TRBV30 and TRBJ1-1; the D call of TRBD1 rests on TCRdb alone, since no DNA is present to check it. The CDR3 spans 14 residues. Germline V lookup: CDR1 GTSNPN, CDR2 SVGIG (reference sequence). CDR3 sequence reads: CAWMGDRVDTEAFF.

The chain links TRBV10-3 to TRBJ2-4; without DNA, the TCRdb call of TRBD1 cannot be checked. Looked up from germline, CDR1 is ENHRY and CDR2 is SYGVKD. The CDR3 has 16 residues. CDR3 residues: CAISDGQRLAKNIQYF.

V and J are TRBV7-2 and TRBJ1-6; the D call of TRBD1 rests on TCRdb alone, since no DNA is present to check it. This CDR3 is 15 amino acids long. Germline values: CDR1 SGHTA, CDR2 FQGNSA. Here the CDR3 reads CASRLGQDLVSPLHF.

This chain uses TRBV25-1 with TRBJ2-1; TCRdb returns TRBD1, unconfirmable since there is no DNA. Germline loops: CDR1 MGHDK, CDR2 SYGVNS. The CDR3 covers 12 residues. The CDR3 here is CASSAFGRGEFF.

CDR3 sequence reads: CSARDGGRTYNEQFF. V is TRBV20-1 and J is TRBJ2-1. Germline assignment: CDR1 DFQATT and CDR2 SNEGSKA (reference sequence). The CDR3 has 15 amino acids.

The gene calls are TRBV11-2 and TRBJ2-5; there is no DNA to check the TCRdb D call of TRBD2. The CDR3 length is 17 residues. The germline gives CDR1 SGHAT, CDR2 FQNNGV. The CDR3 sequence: CASSLGLAGGGQETQYF.

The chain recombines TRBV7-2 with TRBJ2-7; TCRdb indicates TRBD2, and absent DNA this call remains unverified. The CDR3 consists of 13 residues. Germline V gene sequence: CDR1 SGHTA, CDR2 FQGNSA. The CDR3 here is CASSRGGVGEQYF.

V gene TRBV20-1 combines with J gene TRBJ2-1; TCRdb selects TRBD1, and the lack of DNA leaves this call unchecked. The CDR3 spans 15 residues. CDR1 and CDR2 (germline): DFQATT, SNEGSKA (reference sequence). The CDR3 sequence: CSALDRTGASNEQFF.

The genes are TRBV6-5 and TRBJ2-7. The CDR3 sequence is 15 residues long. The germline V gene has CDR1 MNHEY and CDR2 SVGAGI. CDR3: CASSYSNRDLYEQYF.

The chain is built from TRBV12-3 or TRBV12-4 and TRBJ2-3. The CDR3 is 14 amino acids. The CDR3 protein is CVSGLAGATDTQYF.

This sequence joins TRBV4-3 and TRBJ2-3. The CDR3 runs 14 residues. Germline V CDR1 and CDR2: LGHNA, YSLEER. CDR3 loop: CASSQDHQRDTQYF.

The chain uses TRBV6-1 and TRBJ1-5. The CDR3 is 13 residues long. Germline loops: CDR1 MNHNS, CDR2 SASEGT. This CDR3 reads CASREVSNQPQHF.

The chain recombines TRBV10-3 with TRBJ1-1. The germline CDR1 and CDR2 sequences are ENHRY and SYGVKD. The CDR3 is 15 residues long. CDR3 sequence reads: CAISLKTGIRGEAFF.

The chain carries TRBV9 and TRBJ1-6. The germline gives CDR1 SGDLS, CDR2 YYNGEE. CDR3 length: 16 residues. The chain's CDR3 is CASSPQQGGEGSPLHF. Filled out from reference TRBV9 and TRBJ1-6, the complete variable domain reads DSGVTQTPKHLITATGQRVTLRCSPRSGDLSVYWYQQSLDQGLQFLIQYYNGEERAKGNILERFSAQQFPDLHSELNLSSLELGDSALYFCASSPQQGGEGSPLHFGNGTRLTVT.

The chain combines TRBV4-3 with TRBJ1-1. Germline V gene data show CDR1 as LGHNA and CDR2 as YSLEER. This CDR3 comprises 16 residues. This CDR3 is CASSQDNRRANTEAFF.

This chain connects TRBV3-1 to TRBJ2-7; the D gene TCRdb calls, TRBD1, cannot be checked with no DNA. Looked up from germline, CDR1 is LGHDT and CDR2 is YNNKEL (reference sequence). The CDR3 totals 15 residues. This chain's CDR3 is CASSQARDSSYEQYF.